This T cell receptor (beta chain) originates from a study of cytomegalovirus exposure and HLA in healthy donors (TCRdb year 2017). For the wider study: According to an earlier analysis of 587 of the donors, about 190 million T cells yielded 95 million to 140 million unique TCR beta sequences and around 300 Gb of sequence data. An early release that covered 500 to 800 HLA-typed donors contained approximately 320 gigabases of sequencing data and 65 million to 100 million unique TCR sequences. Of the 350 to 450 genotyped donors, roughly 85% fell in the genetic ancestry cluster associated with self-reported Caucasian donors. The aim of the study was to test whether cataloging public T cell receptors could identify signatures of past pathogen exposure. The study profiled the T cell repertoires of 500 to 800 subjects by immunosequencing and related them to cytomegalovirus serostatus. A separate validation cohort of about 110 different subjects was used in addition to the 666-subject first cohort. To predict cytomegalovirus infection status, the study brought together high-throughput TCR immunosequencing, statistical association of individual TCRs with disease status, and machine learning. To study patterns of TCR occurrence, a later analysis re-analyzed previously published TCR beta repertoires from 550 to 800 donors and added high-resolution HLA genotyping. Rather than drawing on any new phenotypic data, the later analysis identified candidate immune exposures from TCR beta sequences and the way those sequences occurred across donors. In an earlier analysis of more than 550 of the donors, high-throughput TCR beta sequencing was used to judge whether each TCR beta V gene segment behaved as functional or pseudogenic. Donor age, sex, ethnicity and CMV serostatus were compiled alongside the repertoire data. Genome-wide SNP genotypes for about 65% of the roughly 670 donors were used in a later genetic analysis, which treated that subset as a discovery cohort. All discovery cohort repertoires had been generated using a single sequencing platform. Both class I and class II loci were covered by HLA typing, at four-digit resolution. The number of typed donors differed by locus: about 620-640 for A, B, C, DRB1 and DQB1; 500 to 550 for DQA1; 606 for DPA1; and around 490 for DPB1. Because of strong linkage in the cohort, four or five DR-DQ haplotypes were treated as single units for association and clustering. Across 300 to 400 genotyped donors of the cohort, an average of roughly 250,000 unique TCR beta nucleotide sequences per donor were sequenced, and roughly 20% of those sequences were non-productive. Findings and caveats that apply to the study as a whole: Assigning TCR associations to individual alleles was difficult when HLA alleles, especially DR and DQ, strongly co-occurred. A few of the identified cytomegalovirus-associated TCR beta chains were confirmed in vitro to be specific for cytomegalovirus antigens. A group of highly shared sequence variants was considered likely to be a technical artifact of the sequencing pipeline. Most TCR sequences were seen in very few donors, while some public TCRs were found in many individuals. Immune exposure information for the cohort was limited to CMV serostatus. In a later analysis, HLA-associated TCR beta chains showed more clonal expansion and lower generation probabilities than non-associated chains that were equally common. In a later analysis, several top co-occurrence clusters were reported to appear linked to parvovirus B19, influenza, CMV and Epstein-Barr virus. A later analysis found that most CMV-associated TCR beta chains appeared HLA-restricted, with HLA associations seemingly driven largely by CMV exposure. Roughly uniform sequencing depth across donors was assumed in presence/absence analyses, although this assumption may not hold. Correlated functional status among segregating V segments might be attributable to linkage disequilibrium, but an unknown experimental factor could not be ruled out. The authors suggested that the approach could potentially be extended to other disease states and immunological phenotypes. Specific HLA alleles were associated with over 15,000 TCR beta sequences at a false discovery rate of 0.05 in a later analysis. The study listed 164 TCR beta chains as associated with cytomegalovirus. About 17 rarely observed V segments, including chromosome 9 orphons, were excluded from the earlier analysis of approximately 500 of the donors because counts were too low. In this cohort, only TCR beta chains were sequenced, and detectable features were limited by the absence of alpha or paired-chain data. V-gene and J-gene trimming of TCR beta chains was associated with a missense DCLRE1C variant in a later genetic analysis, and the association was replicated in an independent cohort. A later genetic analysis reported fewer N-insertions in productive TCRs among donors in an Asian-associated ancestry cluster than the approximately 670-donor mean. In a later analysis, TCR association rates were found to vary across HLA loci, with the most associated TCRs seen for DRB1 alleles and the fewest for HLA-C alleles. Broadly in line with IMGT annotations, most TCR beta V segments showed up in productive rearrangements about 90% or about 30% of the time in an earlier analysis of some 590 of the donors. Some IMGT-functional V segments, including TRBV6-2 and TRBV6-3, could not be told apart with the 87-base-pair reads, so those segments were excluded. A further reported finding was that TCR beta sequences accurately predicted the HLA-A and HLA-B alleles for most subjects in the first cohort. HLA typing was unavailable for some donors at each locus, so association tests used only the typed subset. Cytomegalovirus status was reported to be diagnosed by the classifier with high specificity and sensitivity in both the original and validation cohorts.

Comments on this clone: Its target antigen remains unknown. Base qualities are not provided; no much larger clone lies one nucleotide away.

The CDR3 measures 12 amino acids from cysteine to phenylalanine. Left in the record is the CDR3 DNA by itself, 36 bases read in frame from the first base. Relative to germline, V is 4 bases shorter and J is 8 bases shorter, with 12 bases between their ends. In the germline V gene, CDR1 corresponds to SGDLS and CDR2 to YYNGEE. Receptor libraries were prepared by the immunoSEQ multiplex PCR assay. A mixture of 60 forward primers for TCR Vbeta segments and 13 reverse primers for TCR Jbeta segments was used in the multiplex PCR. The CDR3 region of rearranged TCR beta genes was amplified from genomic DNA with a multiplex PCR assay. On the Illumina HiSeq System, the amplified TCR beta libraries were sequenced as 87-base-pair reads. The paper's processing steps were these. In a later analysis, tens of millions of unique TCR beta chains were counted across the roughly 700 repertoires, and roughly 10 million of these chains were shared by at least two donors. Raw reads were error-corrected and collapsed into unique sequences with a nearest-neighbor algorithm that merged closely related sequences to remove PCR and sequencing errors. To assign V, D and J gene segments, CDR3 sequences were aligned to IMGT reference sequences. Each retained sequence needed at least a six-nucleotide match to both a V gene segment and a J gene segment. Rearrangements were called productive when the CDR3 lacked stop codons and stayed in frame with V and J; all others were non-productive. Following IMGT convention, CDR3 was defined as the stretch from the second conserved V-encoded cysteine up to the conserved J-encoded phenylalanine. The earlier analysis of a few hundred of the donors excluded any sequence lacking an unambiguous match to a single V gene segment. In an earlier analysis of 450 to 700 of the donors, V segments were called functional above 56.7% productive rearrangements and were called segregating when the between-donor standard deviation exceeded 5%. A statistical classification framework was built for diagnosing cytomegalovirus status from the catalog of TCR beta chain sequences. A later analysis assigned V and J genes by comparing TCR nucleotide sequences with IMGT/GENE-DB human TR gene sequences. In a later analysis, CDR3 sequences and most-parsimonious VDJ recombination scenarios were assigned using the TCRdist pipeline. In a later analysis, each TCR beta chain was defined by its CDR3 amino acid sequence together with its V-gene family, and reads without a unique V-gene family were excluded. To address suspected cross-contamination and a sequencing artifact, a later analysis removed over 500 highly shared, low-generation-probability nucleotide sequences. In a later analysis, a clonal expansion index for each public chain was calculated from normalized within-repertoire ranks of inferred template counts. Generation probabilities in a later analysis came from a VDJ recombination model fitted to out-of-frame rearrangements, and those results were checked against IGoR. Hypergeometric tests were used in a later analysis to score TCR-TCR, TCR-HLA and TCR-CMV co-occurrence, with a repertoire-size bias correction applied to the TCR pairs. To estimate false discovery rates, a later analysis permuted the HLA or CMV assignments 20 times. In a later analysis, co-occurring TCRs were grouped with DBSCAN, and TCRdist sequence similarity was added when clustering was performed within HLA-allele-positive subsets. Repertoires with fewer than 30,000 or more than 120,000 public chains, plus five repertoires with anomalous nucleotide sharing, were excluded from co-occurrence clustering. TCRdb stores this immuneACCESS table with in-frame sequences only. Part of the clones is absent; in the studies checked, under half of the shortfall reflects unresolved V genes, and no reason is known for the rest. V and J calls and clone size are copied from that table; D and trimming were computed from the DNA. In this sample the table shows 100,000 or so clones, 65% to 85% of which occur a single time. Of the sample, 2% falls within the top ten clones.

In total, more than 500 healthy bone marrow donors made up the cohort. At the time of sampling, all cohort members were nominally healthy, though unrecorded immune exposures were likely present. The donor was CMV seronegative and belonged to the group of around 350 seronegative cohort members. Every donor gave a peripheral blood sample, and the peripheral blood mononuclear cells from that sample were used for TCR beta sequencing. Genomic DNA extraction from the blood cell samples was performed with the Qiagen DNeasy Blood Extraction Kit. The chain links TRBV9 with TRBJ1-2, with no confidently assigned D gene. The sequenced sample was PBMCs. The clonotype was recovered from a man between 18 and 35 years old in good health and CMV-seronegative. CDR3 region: CASSSQEAGYTF. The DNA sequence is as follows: TGTGCCAGCAGCTCCCAGGAAGCAGGCTACACCTTC. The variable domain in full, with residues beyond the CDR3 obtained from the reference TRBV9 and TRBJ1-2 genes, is DSGVTQTPKHLITATGQRVTLRCSPRSGDLSVYWYQQSLDQGLQFLIQYYNGEERAKGNILERFSAQQFPDLHSELNLSSLELGDSALYFCASSSQEAGYTFGSGTRLTVV.